Below are 23 T cell receptor beta chains sequenced from a single sample in a study of human T cells and chemical hapten exposure. Time point specified: patch test 2, 6 weeks after DPC sensitization. Treatment defined: therapeutic diphenylcyclopropenone sensitization with weekly scalp DPC. TCRdb recomputed calls from the RACE reads with MiXCR, one row per CDR3 protein. The top ten hold about 6.2% of the sample, which has about 40,000 distinct CDR3 sequences, approximately 3.4% seen once. The sequenced sample was whole blood, obtained in connection with sensitization to the hapten diphenylcyclopropenone (DPC). The receptors derive from a middle-aged man with alopecia areata. Some clones in this sample may be carry-over from other donors' samples.

This clonotype was counted many times. The chain employs TRBV2 and TRBJ2-3; no firm D call. V was cut by 7 bases and J by 3 bases, with 8 bases left in between. Germline CDR1 reads SNHLY; CDR2 reads FYNNEI. The CDR3 is made up of 12 amino acids. The CDR3 bases are TGTGCCAGCACCAGACTGACAGATACGCAGTATTTT. Translated, it gives CASTRLTDTQYF.

The rearrangement joins TRBV7-2 to TRBJ1-5, with TRBD1 matching 7 bases. The germline V gene encodes CDR1 SGHTA and CDR2 FQGNSA. The junction had 7 bases not matched to a gene; V was cut back by 4 bases and J by 1 base. The CDR3 has 16 residues. CDR3 amino acids: CASSYAPGQSNQPQHF. DNA for the CDR3: TGTGCCAGCAGCTACGCTCCGGGACAGAGCAATCAGCCCCAGCATTTT.

This clonotype has ten or more counts. J is TRBJ2-4 and V is TRBV3-1; tentatively, D is TRBD1 (7 bases). Germline V lookup: CDR1 LGHDT, CDR2 YNNKEL (reference sequence). This CDR3 is built from 14 residues. With 3 bases removed from V and 7 bases from J, the gap between germline ends came to 13 bases. The CDR3 DNA follows: TGTGCCAGCAGCCAGGAGGGGGCCCGGAACATTCAGTACTTC. Its protein product is CASSQEGARNIQYF. The full variable domain, with the rest looked up from reference TRBV3-1 and TRBJ2-4, is DTAVSQTPKYLVTQMGNDKSIKCEQNLGHDTMYWYKQDSKKFLKIMFSYNNKELIINETVPNRFSPKSPDKAHLNLHINSLELGDSAVYFCASSQEGARNIQYFGAGTRLSVL.

This clonotype was seen many times. The chain links TRBV7-2 to TRBJ2-7; D possibly corresponds to TRBD2 (5 bases). Per germline, CDR1 SGHTA and CDR2 FQGNSA. V was trimmed by 1 base and J by 2 bases, leaving 15 bases between them. The CDR3 extends over 16 amino acids. CDR3 sequence reads: CASSLVGLSNTYEQYF. In DNA, the CDR3 is TGTGCCAGCAGCTTAGTCGGACTTTCAAACACCTACGAGCAGTACTTC.

This clonotype was seen a handful of times. CDR3 in DNA: TGTGCCAGTAGTATGGGGGTCGTCGATTGGGCGGGAGGGCCCGTAAATGAGCAGTTCTTC. It specifies CASSMGVVDWAGGPVNEQFF. The chain combines TRBV19 with TRBJ2-1, with TRBD2 identical over 9 bases. J was trimmed by 7 bases and V by 3 bases; bases with no gene match: 22. In germline, CDR1 is LNHDA, CDR2 SQIVND (reference sequence). The CDR3 covers 20 residues.

Many counts were recorded for this clonotype. The CDR3 nucleotides are TGTGCCAGCAGTAACTACGGACTAGCGGGAGACAATGAGCAGTTCTTC. This codes for CASSNYGLAGDNEQFF. The gene calls are TRBV6-5 and TRBJ2-1, with 13 nucleotides matching TRBD2. CDR3 length: 16 residues. Germline assignment: CDR1 MNHEY and CDR2 SVGAGI. V lost 5 bases, J lost 5 bases, and 6 bases stayed unmatched.

This clonotype was observed at least ten times. The chain couples TRBV6-5 to TRBJ2-7; TRBD1 matches 9 bases. The trim removed 2 bases at V and 6 bases at J, leaving 8 bases unmatched. Germline assignment: CDR1 MNHEY and CDR2 SVGAGI. The CDR3 is 15 residues long. The CDR3 region is CASSYEGQGPGEQYF. DNA for the CDR3: TGTGCCAGCAGTTACGAAGGACAGGGGCCGGGCGAGCAGTACTTC.

This clonotype was picked up many times. The J gene is TRBJ2-4, the V gene TRBV7-2; the D is unclear. CDR3 length: 14 amino acids. The germline CDR1 and CDR2 sequences are SGHTA and FQGNSA. The V end lost 1 base, the J end lost 4 bases, and 8 bases lay between the germline ends. CDR3 protein: CASSLVTGKNIQYF. Here the CDR3 DNA reads TGTGCCAGCAGCTTAGTTACGGGTAAAAACATTCAGTACTTC.

This clonotype was counted ten times or more. This chain uses TRBV28 with TRBJ2-7; D uncertain. This CDR3 is built from 15 residues. V gave up 5 bases and J gave up 2 bases, with 16 bases separating them. Germline V gene data show CDR1 as MDHEN and CDR2 as SYDVKM. The CDR3, as DNA: TGTGCCAGCAGTAGCCAGGCATTAGGGACCTACGAGCAGTACTTC. Encoded protein: CASSSQALGTYEQYF. Drawing the rest from reference TRBV28 and TRBJ2-7, the complete variable domain is DVKVTQSSRYLVKRTGEKVFLECVQDMDHENMFWYRQDPGLGLRLIYFSYDVKMKEKGDIPEGYSVSREKKERFSLILESASTNQTSMYLCASSSQALGTYEQYFGPGTRLTVT.

This clonotype was detected ten times or more. This rearrangement joins TRBV12-3 or TRBV12-4 to TRBJ2-2; TRBD2 matches 8 bases. Unmatched junction bases numbered 6, after V lost 6 bases and J lost 3 bases. The length of the CDR3 is 15 residues. CDR3 DNA: TGTGCCAGCAGATCAACTAGCGGATACACCGGGGAGCTGTTTTTT. Amino acid sequence: CASRSTSGYTGELFF.

This clonotype was found many times. The V and J genes are TRBV18 and TRBJ1-1; 8 bases align to TRBD1. The CDR3 runs to 13 residues. The germline gives CDR1 KGHSH, CDR2 LQKENI. J gave up 4 bases and V 5 bases, and 3 bases lay outside the gene matches. The CDR3 bases are TGTGCCAGCTCATCTGACAGGGGCACTGAAGCTTTCTTT. Protein: CASSSDRGTEAFF.

This clonotype has just a few counts. The chain combines TRBV10-2 with TRBJ2-7; D possibly corresponds to TRBD2 (5 bases). Germline CDR1 is WSHSY and CDR2 is SAAADI. The CDR3 covers 15 residues. Trimming took 6 bases from V and 3 from J, leaving 18 bases between them. The CDR3 reads CASSSDSPRVYEQYF. The CDR3 nucleotides are TGCGCCAGCAGCTCGGACTCCCCGCGGGTCTACGAGCAGTACTTC.

The table lists this clonotype with many counts. CDR3 in amino acids: CASSPRTGDTEAFF. CDR3 DNA sequence: TGCGCCAGCAGCCCCCGGACAGGGGACACTGAAGCTTTCTTT. The J gene is TRBJ1-1, the V gene TRBV5-1, with 9 bases aligning to TRBD1. This CDR3 has 14 amino acids. Germline loops: CDR1 SGHRS, CDR2 YFSETQ. Losses at the gene ends were 4 bases for V and 3 bases for J; bases not matched to a gene: 4. Using reference TRBV5-1 and TRBJ1-1 for the parts outside the CDR3, the full variable domain is KAGVTQTPRYLIKTRGQQVTLSCSPISGHRSVSWYQQTPGQGLQFLFEYFSETQRNKGNFPGRFSGRQFSNSRSEMNVSTLELGDSALYLCASSPRTGDTEAFFGQGTRLTVV.

The table lists this clonotype with many counts. The gene calls are TRBV24-1 and TRBJ2-3; maybe TRBD1 (6 bases). Per the germline V gene, CDR1 is KGHDR and CDR2 is SFDVKD. The V end lost 2 bases, the J end lost 6 bases, and 20 bases lay between the germline ends. The length of the CDR3 is 17 residues. CDR3 in amino acids: CATSDSLQGNSGDTQYF. As DNA, the CDR3 is TGTGCCACCAGTGATTCGCTACAGGGAAACTCGGGGGATACGCAGTATTTT.

This clonotype was detected only a few times. V gene TRBV20-1 combines with J gene TRBJ1-6; D is uncertain. CDR3 length: 15 residues. CDR1 and CDR2 (germline): DFQATT, SNEGSKA (reference sequence). The germline V and J ends were trimmed by 6 bases and 6 bases, with 18 bases remaining between them. CDR3 protein: CSATDGAGGNSPLHF. Written as DNA, the CDR3 is TGCAGTGCCACCGACGGAGCCGGAGGTAATTCACCCCTCCACTTT.

Regarding this clonotype: This could be a read error, since a much larger clone is one nucleotide away. J is TRBJ2-1 and V is TRBV11-1; the match to TRBD2 covers 7 bases. The CDR3 extends over 15 amino acids. The ends lost 0 bases at V and 7 bases at J; junction bases unmatched: 6. Per the germline V gene, CDR1 is SGHAT and CDR2 is FQDESV (reference sequence). CDR3 residues: CASSLAGGSPNEQFF. The DNA for the CDR3 is TGTGCCAGCAGCTTAGCTGGCGGGAGTCCTAATGAGCAGTTCTTC.

This clonotype was seen at least ten times. The V gene is TRBV10-2, the J gene TRBJ1-5; no reliable D call. Trimming stripped 0 bases from V and 0 bases from J, with 9 bases between. The CDR3 is 16 amino acids. The germline CDR1 and CDR2 sequences are WSHSY and SAAADI. The CDR3: CASSESSGYSNQPQHF. In nucleotides, the CDR3 is TGCGCCAGCAGTGAGTCGAGCGGGTATAGCAATCAGCCCCAGCATTTT.

The chain recombines TRBV6-1 with TRBJ1-1; the D is unclear. The germline CDR1 and CDR2 sequences are MNHNS and SASEGT. V was shortened by 8 bases and J by 7 bases, with 14 bases between the two germline ends. CDR3 length: 12 residues. The CDR3 bases are TGTGCCAGCGGCCCACGGCTCCTTGAAGCTTTCTTT. Translating it yields CASGPRLLEAFF.

This clonotype appeared many times. This chain uses TRBV27 with TRBJ1-5; D not resolved. Trimming took off 0 bases at V and 7 bases at J, with 10 bases between the two ends. Germline CDR1 is MNHEY and CDR2 is SMNVEV (reference sequence). The CDR3 covers 14 residues. The CDR3 region has the DNA TGTGCCAGCAGTTTATCGCAGGCCCACCAGCCCCAGCATTTT. Its translation: CASSLSQAHQPQHF.

This clonotype was observed many times. The chain joins TRBV7-8 to TRBJ1-2, with unresolved D. The CDR3 has 14 residues. From germline, CDR1 is SGHVS and CDR2 FQNEAQ. V lost 1 base, J lost 2 bases, and 8 bases lay in between. CDR3 protein: CASSLGHMNYGYTF. The CDR3, as DNA: TGTGCCAGCAGCTTAGGCCACATGAACTATGGCTACACCTTC.

The sample holds many counts of this clonotype. The genes are TRBV6-5 and TRBJ1-2; D might be TRBD1 (6 bases). The germline CDR1 and CDR2 sequences are MNHEY and SVGAGI. Trimming cost V 6 bases and J 0 bases, with 11 bases left between them. The CDR3 spans 14 residues. This chain's CDR3 is CASRDSLTNYGYTF. CDR3 DNA sequence: TGTGCCAGCAGGGACAGCCTTACTAACTATGGCTACACCTTC.

This clonotype was detected ten times or more. The V call is TRBV11-1, the J call TRBJ1-4; tentatively, D is TRBD1 (5 bases). Per the germline V gene, CDR1 is SGHAT and CDR2 is FQDESV (reference sequence). The CDR3 has 14 residues. With 4 bases removed from V and 4 bases from J, the gap between germline ends came to 10 bases. The CDR3 spells CASSSGLHNEKLFF. The CDR3 DNA follows: TGTGCCAGCAGCTCGGGACTGCATAATGAAAAACTGTTTTTT.

At least ten counts were recorded for this clonotype. V is TRBV7-9 and J is TRBJ2-7, with D unclear. In germline, CDR1 is SEHNR, CDR2 FQNEAQ (reference sequence). Trimming pared 5 bases from V and 5 bases from J, leaving 19 bases between. CDR3 length: 15 residues. The CDR3 here is CASSAEPPLPHEQYF. The CDR3 nucleotides read TGTGCCAGCAGCGCCGAACCCCCTCTCCCCCACGAGCAGTACTTC.